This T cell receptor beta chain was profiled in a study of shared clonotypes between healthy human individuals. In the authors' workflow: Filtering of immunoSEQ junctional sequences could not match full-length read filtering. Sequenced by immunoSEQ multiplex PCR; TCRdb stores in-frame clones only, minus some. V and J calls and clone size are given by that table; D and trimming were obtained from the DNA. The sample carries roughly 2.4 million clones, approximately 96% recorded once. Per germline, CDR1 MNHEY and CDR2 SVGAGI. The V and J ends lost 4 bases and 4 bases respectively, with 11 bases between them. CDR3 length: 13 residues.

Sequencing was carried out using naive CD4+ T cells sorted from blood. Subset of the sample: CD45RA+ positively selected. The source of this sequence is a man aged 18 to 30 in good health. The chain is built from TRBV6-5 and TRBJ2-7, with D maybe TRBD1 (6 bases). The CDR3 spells CASSSGAFYEQYF. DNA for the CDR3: TGTGCCAGCAGTTCAGGGGCTTTTTACGAGCAGTACTTC.